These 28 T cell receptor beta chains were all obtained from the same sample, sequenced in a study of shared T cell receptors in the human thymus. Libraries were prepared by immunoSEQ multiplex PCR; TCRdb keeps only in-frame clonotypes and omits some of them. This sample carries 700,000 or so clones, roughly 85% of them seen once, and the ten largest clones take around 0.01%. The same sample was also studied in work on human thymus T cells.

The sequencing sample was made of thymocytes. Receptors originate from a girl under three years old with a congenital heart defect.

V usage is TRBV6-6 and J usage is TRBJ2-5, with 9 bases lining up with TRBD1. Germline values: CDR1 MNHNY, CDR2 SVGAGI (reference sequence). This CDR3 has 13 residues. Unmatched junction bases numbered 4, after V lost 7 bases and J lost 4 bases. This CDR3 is CASTRGQGETQYF. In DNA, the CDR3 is TGTGCCAGCACACGGGGACAGGGAGAGACCCAGTACTTC.

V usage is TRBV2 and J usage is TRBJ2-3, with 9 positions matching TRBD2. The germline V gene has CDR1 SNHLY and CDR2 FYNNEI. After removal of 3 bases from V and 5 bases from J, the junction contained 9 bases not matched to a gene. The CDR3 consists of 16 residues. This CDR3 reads CASSDWRGGLRDTQYF. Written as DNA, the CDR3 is TGTGCCAGCAGTGATTGGCGGGGGGGACTAAGAGATACGCAGTATTTT.

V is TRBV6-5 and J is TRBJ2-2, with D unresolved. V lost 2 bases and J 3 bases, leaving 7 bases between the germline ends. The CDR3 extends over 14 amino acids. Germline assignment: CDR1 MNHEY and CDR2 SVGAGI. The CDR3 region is CASSYDTYTGELFF. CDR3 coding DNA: TGTGCCAGCAGTTACGACACTTACACCGGGGAGCTGTTTTTT.

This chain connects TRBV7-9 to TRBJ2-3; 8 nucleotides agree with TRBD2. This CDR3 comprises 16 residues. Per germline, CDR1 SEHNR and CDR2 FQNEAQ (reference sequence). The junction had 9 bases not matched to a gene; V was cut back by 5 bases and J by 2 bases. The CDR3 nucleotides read TGTGCCAGCAGCGCATGCGGGGGGCCGTACACAGATACGCAGTATTTT. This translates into CASSACGGPYTDTQYF. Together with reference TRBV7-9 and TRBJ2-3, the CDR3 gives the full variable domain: DTGVSQNPRHKITKRGQNVTFRCDPISEHNRLYWYRQTLGQGPEFLTYFQNEAQLEKSRLLSDRFSAERPKGSFSTLEIQRTEQGDSAMYLCASSACGGPYTDTQYFGPGTRLTVL.

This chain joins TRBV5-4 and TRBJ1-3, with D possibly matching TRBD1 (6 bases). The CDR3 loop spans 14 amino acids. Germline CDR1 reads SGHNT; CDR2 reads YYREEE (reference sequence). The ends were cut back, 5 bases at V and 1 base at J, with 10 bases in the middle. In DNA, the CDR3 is TGTGCCAGCAGTCCCCAGGGGTCTGGAAACACCATATATTTT. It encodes CASSPQGSGNTIYF.

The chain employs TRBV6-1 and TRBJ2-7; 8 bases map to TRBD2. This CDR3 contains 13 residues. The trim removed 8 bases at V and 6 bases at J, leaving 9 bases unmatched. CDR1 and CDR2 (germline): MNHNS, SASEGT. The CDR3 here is CASLPGLVSEQYF. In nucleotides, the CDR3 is TGTGCCAGCCTTCCGGGACTAGTTTCCGAGCAGTACTTC.

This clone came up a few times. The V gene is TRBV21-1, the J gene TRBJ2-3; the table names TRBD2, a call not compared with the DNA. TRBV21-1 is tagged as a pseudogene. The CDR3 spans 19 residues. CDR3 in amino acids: CASTETGVGERISTDTQYF. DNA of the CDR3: TGTGCCAGCACCGAAACGGGTGTCGGTGAGCGGATAAGCACAGATACGCAGTATTTT.

CDR3 sequence (DNA): TGTGCCAGCAGCCCCCGGGATATAGGAGATACGCAGTATTTT. Translated, it gives CASSPRDIGDTQYF. The chain uses TRBV5-4 and TRBJ2-3; possible D gene TRBD2, 5 bases. Trimming pared 4 bases from V and 5 bases from J, leaving 14 bases between. Germline V gene data show CDR1 as SGHNT and CDR2 as YYREEE (reference sequence). The CDR3 is made up of 14 amino acids.

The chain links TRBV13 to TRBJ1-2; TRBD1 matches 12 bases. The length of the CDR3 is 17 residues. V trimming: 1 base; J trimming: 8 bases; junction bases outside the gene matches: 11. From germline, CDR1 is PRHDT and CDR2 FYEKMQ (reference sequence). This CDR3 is CASSLVYGTGGGKGYTF. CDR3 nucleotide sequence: TGTGCCAGCAGCTTAGTATACGGGACAGGGGGCGGGAAAGGCTACACCTTC.

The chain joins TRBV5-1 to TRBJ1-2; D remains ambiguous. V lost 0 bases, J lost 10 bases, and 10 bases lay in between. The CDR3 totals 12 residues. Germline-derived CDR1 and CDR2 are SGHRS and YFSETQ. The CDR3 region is CASSLGEGTYTF. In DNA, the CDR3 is TGCGCCAGCAGCTTGGGTGAGGGAACCTACACCTTC.

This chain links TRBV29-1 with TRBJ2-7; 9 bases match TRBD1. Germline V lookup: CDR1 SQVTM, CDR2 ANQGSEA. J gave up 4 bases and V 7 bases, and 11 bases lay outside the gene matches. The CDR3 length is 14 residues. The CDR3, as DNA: TGCAGCGCCCAGACACAGGGGGCCCCTTACGAGCAGTACTTC. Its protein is CSAQTQGAPYEQYF.

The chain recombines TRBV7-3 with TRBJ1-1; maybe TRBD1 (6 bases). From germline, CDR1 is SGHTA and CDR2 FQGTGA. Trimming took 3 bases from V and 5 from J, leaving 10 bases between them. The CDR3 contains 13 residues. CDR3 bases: TGTGCCAGCAGCTTGGGGGGGCGAACTGAAGCTTTCTTT. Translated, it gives CASSLGGRTEAFF.

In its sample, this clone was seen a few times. Here the CDR3 DNA reads TGTGCCAGCAGCTTACAGGAAGAGCTTAACGCTGAAGCTTTCTTT. This translates into CASSLQEELNAEAFF. The genes are TRBV7-9 and TRBJ1-1; D is unclear. The CDR3 covers 15 residues. Trimming cost V 2 bases and J 6 bases, with 16 bases left between them. From germline, CDR1 is SEHNR and CDR2 FQNEAQ (reference sequence).

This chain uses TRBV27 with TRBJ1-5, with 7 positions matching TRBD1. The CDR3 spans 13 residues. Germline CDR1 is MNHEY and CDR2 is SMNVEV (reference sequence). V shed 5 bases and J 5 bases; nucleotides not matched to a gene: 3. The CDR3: CASSTGEDQPQHF. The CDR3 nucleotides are TGTGCCAGCAGTACAGGGGAGGATCAGCCCCAGCATTTT.

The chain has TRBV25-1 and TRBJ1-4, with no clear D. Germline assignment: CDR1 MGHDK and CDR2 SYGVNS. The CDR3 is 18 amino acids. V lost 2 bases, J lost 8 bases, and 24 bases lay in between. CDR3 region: CASSENEGAGSFEEKLFF. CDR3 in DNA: TGTGCCAGCAGTGAAAATGAGGGCGCCGGGTCATTTGAAGAAAAACTGTTTTTT.

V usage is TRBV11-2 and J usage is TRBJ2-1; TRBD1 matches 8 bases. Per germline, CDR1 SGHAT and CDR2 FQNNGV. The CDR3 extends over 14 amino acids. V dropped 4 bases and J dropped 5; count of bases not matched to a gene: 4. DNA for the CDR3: TGTGCCAGCAGCTCGGACAGGGCGGACAATGAGCAGTTCTTC. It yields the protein CASSSDRADNEQFF.

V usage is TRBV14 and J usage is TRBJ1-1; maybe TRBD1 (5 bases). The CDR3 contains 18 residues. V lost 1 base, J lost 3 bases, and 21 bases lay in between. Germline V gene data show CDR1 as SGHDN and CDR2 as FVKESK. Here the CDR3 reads CASSQAGRRRNEDTEAFF. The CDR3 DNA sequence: TGTGCCAGCAGCCAAGCAGGGAGGCGACGAAACGAGGACACTGAAGCTTTCTTT.

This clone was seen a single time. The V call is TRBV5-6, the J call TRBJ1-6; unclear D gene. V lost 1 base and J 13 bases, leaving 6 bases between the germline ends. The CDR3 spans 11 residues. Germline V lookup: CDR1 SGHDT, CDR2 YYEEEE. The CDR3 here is CASSLLGPLHF. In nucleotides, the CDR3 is TGTGCCAGCAGCTTGCTTGGCCCCCTCCACTTT.

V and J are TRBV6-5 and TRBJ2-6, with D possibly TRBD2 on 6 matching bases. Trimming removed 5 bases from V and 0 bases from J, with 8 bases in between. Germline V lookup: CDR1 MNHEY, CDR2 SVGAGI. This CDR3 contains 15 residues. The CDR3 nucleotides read TGTGCCAGCAGTGCGGGGACCTCTGGGGCCAACGTCCTGACTTTC. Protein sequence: CASSAGTSGANVLTF.

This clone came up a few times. CDR3: CASSPTRRNTGELFF. For the CDR3, the DNA is TGTGCCAGCAGCCCGACTCGCCGGAACACCGGGGAGCTGTTTTTT. The chain combines TRBV6-6 with TRBJ2-2; D ambiguous. The CDR3 extends over 15 amino acids. Germline CDR1 is MNHNY and CDR2 is SVGAGI (reference sequence). The ends were cut back, 6 bases at V and 1 base at J, with 12 bases in the middle.

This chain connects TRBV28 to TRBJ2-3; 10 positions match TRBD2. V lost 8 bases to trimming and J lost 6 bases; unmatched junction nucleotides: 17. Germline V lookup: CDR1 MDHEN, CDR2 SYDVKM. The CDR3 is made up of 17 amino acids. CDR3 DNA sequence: TGTGCCAGCCCCCCAGGGGTAGCGGGGGGCCAGCTGGATACGCAGTATTTT. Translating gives CASPPGVAGGQLDTQYF.

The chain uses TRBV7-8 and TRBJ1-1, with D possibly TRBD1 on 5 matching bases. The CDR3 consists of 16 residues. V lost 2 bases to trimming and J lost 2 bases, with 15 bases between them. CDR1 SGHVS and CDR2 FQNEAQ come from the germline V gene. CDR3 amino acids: CASSLSYPRVNTEAFF. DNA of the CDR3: TGTGCCAGCAGCTTAAGTTACCCCAGGGTAAACACTGAAGCTTTCTTT.

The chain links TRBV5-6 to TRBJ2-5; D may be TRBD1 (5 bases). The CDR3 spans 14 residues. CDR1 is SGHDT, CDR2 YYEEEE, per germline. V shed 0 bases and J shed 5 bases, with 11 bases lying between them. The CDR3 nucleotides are TGTGCCAGCAGCTTGGAGGGGTTTTGGGAGACCCAGTACTTC. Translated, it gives CASSLEGFWETQYF.

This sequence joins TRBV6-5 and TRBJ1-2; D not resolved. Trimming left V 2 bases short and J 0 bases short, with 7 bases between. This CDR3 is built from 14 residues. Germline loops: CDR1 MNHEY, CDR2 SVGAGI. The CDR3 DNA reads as TGTGCCAGCAGTTACATGAACACTAACTATGGCTACACCTTC. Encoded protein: CASSYMNTNYGYTF.

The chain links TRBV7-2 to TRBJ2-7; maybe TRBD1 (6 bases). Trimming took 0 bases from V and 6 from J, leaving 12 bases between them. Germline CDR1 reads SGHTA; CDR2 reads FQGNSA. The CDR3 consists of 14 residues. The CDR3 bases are TGTGCCAGCAGCTTAGCTTTACAGGGTCGCGAGCAGTACTTC. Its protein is CASSLALQGREQYF.

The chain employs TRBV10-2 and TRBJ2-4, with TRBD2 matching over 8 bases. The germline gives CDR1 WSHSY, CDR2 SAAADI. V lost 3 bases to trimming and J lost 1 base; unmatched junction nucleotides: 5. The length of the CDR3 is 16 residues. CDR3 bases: TGCGCCAGCAGTGACGGGGAGCGGGGGGCCAAAAACATTCAGTACTTC. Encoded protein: CASSDGERGAKNIQYF.

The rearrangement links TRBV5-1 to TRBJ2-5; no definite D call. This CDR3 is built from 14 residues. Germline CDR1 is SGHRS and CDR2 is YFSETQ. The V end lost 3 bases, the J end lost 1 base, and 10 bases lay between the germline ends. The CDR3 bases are TGCGCCAGCAGCTCCGACTTGCTCCAAGAGACCCAGTACTTC. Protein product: CASSSDLLQETQYF.

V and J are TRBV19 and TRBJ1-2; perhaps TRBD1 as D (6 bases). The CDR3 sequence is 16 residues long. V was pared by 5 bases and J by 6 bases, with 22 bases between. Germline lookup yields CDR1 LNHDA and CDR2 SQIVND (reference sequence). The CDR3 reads CASSVQGQLGKNGYTF. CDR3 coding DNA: TGTGCCAGTAGTGTACAGGGACAATTAGGGAAGAATGGCTACACCTTC.